These T cell receptor beta chains were read from a single sample in a study of blood T cell repertoires in COVID-19. Repertoires were generated with immunoSEQ multiplex PCR, while TCRdb's copy carries only in-frame clones and drops some. The table lists 250,000 or so clones, 65% to 90% of them singletons. Sequenced sample: PBMCs or T cells enriched from blood (not recorded which). These receptors came from a man aged 35-49 years who had recovered from COVID-19. Each CDR3 is given with its conserved first and last residue. A D gene is named only where the DNA matches it firmly. Size values are once, few and many counts, or a class for expanded clones, and some rows have none.

V: TRBV7-2; J: TRBJ2-1; size: .; D: TRBD1; CDR3: CASSDLITGVEQFF; DNA: TGTGCCAGCAGCGACCTAATTACAGGGGTTGAGCAGTTCTTC
V: TRBV28; J: TRBJ2-2; size: .; D: .; CDR3: CAGGASKNTGELFF; DNA: TGTGCGGGGGGTGCTAGTAAGAACACCGGGGAGCTGTTTTTT
V: TRBV28; J: TRBJ1-5; size: .; D: .; CDR3: CASTLYPGPQHF; DNA: TGTGCCAGCACCCTCTATCCGGGGCCCCAGCATTTT
V: TRBV19; J: TRBJ1-1; size: once; D: .; CDR3: CASSKSPDAFETEAFF; DNA: TGTGCCAGTAGTAAGTCACCCGATGCGTTTGAGACTGAAGCTTTCTTT
V: TRBV5-1; J: TRBJ2-1; size: .; D: TRBD1; CDR3: CASSLAPGQGNSYNEQFF; DNA: TGCGCCAGCAGCTTGGCCCCGGGACAGGGAAACTCCTACAATGAGCAGTTCTTC
V: TRBV5-1; J: TRBJ1-4; size: .; D: TRBD1; CDR3: CASSPQGTSTNEKLFF; DNA: TGCGCCAGCAGCCCACAGGGGACCTCAACTAATGAAAAACTGTTTTTT
V: TRBV6-5; J: TRBJ1-5; size: .; D: .; CDR3: CASSYGHLSNQPQHF; DNA: TGTGCCAGCAGTTACGGGCATCTTAGCAATCAGCCCCAGCATTTT
V: TRBV7-9; J: TRBJ2-1; size: .; D: .; CDR3: CASSLASEVHEQFF; DNA: TGTGCCAGCAGCTTAGCGTCGGAGGTACATGAGCAGTTCTTC
V: TRBV29-1; J: TRBJ2-7; size: .; D: .; CDR3: CSVERGRGGDEQYF; DNA: TGCAGCGTTGAACGGGGACGAGGGGGTGACGAGCAGTACTTC
V: TRBV6-6; J: TRBJ1-2; size: once; D: .; CDR3: CASRPGAYGYTF; DNA: TGTGCCAGCCGGCCAGGGGCCTATGGCTACACCTTC
V: TRBV11-3; J: TRBJ1-1; size: .; D: TRBD1; CDR3: CASSLTGSFTEAFF; DNA: TGTGCCAGCAGCTTGACAGGGTCTTTTACTGAAGCTTTCTTT
V: TRBV19; J: TRBJ1-5; size: .; D: .; CDR3: CASSIDRAGDQPQHF; DNA: TGTGCCAGTAGTATAGATCGGGCAGGGGATCAGCCCCAGCATTTT
V: TRBV6-5; J: TRBJ1-2; size: .; D: TRBD1; CDR3: CASNRQGLYGYTF; DNA: TGTGCCAGCAACAGACAGGGGCTCTATGGCTACACCTTC
V: TRBV27; J: TRBJ2-7; size: .; D: TRBD1; CDR3: CASSFADRARGKDEQYF; DNA: TGTGCCAGCAGTTTCGCCGACAGGGCCAGGGGAAAGGACGAGCAGTACTTC
V: TRBV14; J: TRBJ1-2; size: .; D: TRBD1; CDR3: CASSHRQGVSYGYTF; DNA: TGTGCCAGCAGCCATCGACAGGGGGTCTCCTATGGCTACACCTTC
V: TRBV6-5; J: TRBJ1-2; size: .; D: .; CDR3: CASSDWNYGYTF; DNA: TGTGCCAGCAGCGACTGGAACTATGGCTACACCTTC
V: TRBV21-1; J: TRBJ2-5; size: .; D: .; CDR3: CASSPQGRQETQYF; DNA: TGTGCCAGCAGCCCCCAGGGTAGGCAAGAGACCCAGTACTTC
V: TRBV7-8; J: TRBJ2-7; size: few; D: TRBD2; CDR3: CASSLGVAGDIGAEQYF; DNA: TGTGCCAGCAGCTTAGGGGTAGCGGGAGACATTGGGGCCGAGCAGTACTTC
V: TRBV7-6; J: TRBJ2-5; size: .; D: .; CDR3: CASSPQETQYF; DNA: TGTGCCAGCAGCCCACAAGAGACCCAGTACTTC